One and the same sample provided the 19 T cell receptor beta chains below, sequenced in a study of molecular identifiers for immune sequencing clone quantification. TCRdb re-called the PCR reads through MiXCR, storing one row per CDR3 protein. The table includes tens of thousands of distinct CDR3 sequences, 15% to 20% detected once. The sequencing sample was made of naive CD8+ T cells from blood, with Jurkat cell RNA spiked in. Subset reported: FACS-sorted CD8+CD4-CCR7+CD45RA+ naive T cells. Receptor source: a human donor in good health. Some libraries in this study had Jurkat cell RNA spiked in.

In this sample, this clonotype turned up many times. The CDR3 reads CASSQDGQGKNTEAFF. CDR3 DNA: TGTGCCAGCAGCCAAGACGGACAGGGTAAGAACACTGAAGCTTTCTTT. The J gene is TRBJ1-1, the V gene TRBV4-2; TRBD1 aligns across 8 bases. CDR1 LGHNA and CDR2 YNFKEQ come from the germline V gene. CDR3 length equals 16 residues. J gave up 1 base and V 0 bases, and 4 bases lay outside the gene matches.

This clonotype was detected only a few times. A read error is likely, as this CDR3 ends without the conserved phenylalanine or tryptophan. The chain links TRBV7-9 to TRBJ1-6; D may be TRBD1 (5 bases). CDR3 length: 12 residues. Germline V lookup: CDR1 SEHNR, CDR2 FQNEAQ (reference sequence). V lost 5 bases and J 16 bases, leaving 15 bases between the germline ends. The CDR3 loop is CASSQDQGGLHS. DNA for the CDR3: TGTGCCAGCAGCCAAGATCAGGGAGGACTCCACTCT.

This clonotype was found a few times. A much larger clone differs by one base, so this may be a read error. The rearrangement joins TRBV5-5 to TRBJ1-1; possible D gene TRBD1, 5 bases. The CDR3 extends over 14 amino acids. Germline V gene lookup returns CDR1 SGHKS and CDR2 YYEKEE (reference sequence). The CDR3 nucleotides read TGTGCCAGCAGCTTGTTCTTGGGGGAGACTGAAGCTCTCTTT. It specifies CASSLFLGETEALF.

This clonotype showed up many times. V usage is TRBV12-3 or TRBV12-4 and J usage is TRBJ2-2, with D perhaps TRBD2 (6 bases). V was clipped by 8 bases and J by 1 base, with 17 bases between them. CDR3 length: 16 amino acids. The chain's CDR3 is CASLVQGTENTGELFF. The CDR3 DNA sequence: TGTGCCAGCCTAGTCCAAGGGACTGAGAACACCGGGGAGCTGTTTTTT.

This clonotype was counted at least ten times. The V gene is TRBV6-6, the J gene TRBJ1-1, with a tentative D call TRBD1 (5 bases). The CDR3 sequence is 14 residues long. CDR1 is MNHNY, CDR2 SVGAGI, per germline (reference sequence). V shed 7 bases and J shed 3 bases, with 15 bases lying between them. CDR3 coding DNA: TGTGCCAGCAACGAGGGAGCGGGGGACACTGAAGCTTTCTTT. It codes for CASNEGAGDTEAFF.

As concerns this clonotype: This could be a read error, since a much larger clone is one nucleotide away. The genes are TRBV27 and TRBJ1-2, with D unresolved. V was pared by 0 bases and J by 4 bases, with 9 bases between. The germline CDR1 and CDR2 sequences are MNHEY and SMNVEV (reference sequence). This CDR3 is 14 amino acids long. The CDR3 sequence: CASSLSGTSYGYTF. The CDR3 DNA follows: TGTGCCAGCAGTTTATCCGGAACTAGCTATGGCTACACCTTC.

The J gene is TRBJ2-1, the V gene TRBV4-3, with D perhaps matching TRBD1 (5 bases). The CDR3 has 15 residues. Germline V gene lookup returns CDR1 LGHNA and CDR2 YSLEER. V gave up 1 base and J gave up 6 bases, with 13 bases separating them. The CDR3 protein is CASSQVLQGSNEQFF. For the CDR3, the DNA is TGCGCCAGCAGCCAAGTCCTTCAGGGTAGCAATGAGCAGTTCTTC.

This clonotype was recorded many times. The V and J genes are TRBV11-2 and TRBJ2-3; D tentatively reads TRBD1 or TRBD2 (6 bases each). Trimming took off 3 bases at V and 0 bases at J, with 16 bases between the two ends. The germline CDR1 and CDR2 sequences are SGHAT and FQNNGV. The CDR3 extends over 17 amino acids. The CDR3 region is CASSFEPPGASTDTQYF. The CDR3 nucleotides read TGTGCCAGCAGCTTCGAACCGCCGGGGGCTAGCACAGATACGCAGTATTTT.

This clonotype has a count of ten or more. Here the CDR3 reads CASSSQGQPQHF. Here the CDR3 DNA reads TGTGCCAGCAGTTCACAGGGTCAGCCCCAGCATTTT. The chain uses TRBV6-5 and TRBJ1-5; D might be TRBD1 (6 bases). This CDR3 spans 12 amino acids. The germline CDR1 and CDR2 sequences are MNHEY and SVGAGI. Trimming removed 4 bases from V and 6 bases from J, with 7 bases in between.

This clonotype was seen at least ten times. The genes are TRBV10-3 and TRBJ2-5, with 9 bases identical to TRBD1. The V segment lost 4 bases and the J segment 5 bases; nucleotides outside the gene matches: 2. The CDR3 covers 13 residues. CDR1 ENHRY and CDR2 SYGVKD come from the germline V gene. Here the CDR3 reads CAISVDRGETQYF. Written as DNA, the CDR3 is TGTGCCATCAGTGTCGACAGGGGGGAGACCCAGTACTTC.

This clonotype was detected many times. The chain carries TRBV7-6 and TRBJ2-3, with unresolved D. From germline, CDR1 is SGHVS and CDR2 FNYEAQ. This CDR3 is built from 18 residues. Trimming removed 1 base at V and 2 bases at J, with 19 bases between. The CDR3 bases are TGTGCCAGCAGCTTAGTTTTGGCTTCTCATACCATCACAGATACGCAGTATTTT. It specifies CASSLVLASHTITDTQYF.

There are many counts of this clonotype. The chain has TRBV27 and TRBJ2-7; D is unclear. The germline CDR1 and CDR2 sequences are MNHEY and SMNVEV (reference sequence). V was pared by 3 bases and J by 2 bases, with 8 bases between. The CDR3 runs to 13 residues. The CDR3 DNA follows: TGTGCCAGCAGTTTGTCCCCGACCTACGAGCAGTACTTC. It codes for CASSLSPTYEQYF.

In its sample, this clonotype was seen many times. The V gene is TRBV20-1, the J gene TRBJ2-7, with 10 bases aligning to TRBD1. Trimming at V came to 6 bases and at J to 4 bases, leaving 21 bases not matched to a gene. CDR1 and CDR2 from the germline V gene are DFQATT and SNEGSKA (reference sequence). The CDR3 loop spans 18 amino acids. CDR3 residues: CSAAGTGEGVRSRYEQYF. The CDR3 DNA sequence: TGCAGTGCCGCCGGGACAGGGGAGGGGGTGAGATCTCGTTACGAGCAGTACTTC.

This clonotype was observed at least ten times. V gene TRBV5-6 combines with J gene TRBJ2-4; no definite D call. The CDR3 runs 13 residues. V lost 3 bases to trimming and J lost 0 bases, with 4 bases between them. Germline CDR1 reads SGHDT; CDR2 reads YYEEEE. CDR3 loop: CASSSIAKNIQYF. Here the CDR3 DNA reads TGTGCCAGCAGCTCCATAGCCAAAAACATTCAGTACTTC.

With regard to this clonotype: A single base separates this from a much larger clone, so it may be a read error. V usage is TRBV24-1 and J usage is TRBJ2-3; TRBD1 aligns across 10 bases. This CDR3 contains 15 residues. V was clipped by 9 bases and J by 4 bases; unmatched bases: 9. Germline CDR1 and CDR2: KGHDR and SFDVKD. The CDR3 loop is CATQPETGGADTQYF. The CDR3 DNA reads as TGTGCCACCCAACCGGAGACAGGGGGCGCAGATACGCAGTATTTT.

This clonotype was seen at least ten times. The chain recombines TRBV14 with TRBJ2-7, with no clear D. CDR3 length: 13 residues. Germline V gene sequence: CDR1 SGHDN, CDR2 FVKESK. Trimming shortened V by 2 bases and J by 6 bases, and 11 bases separated the two germline ends. The CDR3 DNA follows: TGTGCCAGCAGCCAATCCCGGGCCGGCGAGCAGTACTTC. Protein: CASSQSRAGEQYF.

This clonotype was found many times. The genes are TRBV6-1 and TRBJ2-3; D is perhaps TRBD1 (6 bases). Trimming took 3 bases from V and 10 from J, leaving 14 bases between them. The germline gives CDR1 MNHNS, CDR2 SASEGT. The length of the CDR3 is 13 residues. CDR3 coding DNA: TGTGCCAGCAGTGAGTTTTTACAGGGCGCGCAGTATTTT. It is translated as CASSEFLQGAQYF.

This clonotype was found many times. This chain uses TRBV7-6 with TRBJ2-7; TRBD1 matches 7 bases. This CDR3 is built from 15 residues. Germline loops: CDR1 SGHVS, CDR2 FNYEAQ. V lost 5 bases, J lost 0 bases, and 7 bases stayed unmatched. The CDR3 DNA follows: TGTGCCAGCAGCCCTCAGACAGGGTACTCCTACGAGCAGTACTTC. This gives the protein CASSPQTGYSYEQYF.

The chain employs TRBV20-1 and TRBJ2-5; 12 positions match TRBD2. CDR1 DFQATT and CDR2 SNEGSKA come from the germline V gene (reference sequence). Trimming cost V 3 bases and J 1 base; bases outside gene matches: 9. The CDR3 is made up of 17 amino acids. CDR3 sequence reads: CSARGLAGGPVQETQYF. The CDR3 coding sequence is TGCAGTGCTAGGGGCCTAGCGGGGGGGCCGGTCCAAGAGACCCAGTACTTC.